This T cell receptor (beta chain) stems from a study of CD8 T cells in Susac syndrome. In blood CD8+ and CD4+ T cells, TCR beta underwent sequencing. Negative isolation was applied to CD8+ and CD4+ T cells, and FACS enrichment was applied to TEMRA cells. An amount of RNA that ranged from roughly 0.5 to 1 ug was reverse transcribed with random hexamers. Amplification of the TCR beta CDR3 was carried out by immunoSEQ multiplex PCR, which spanned a total of 54 Vbeta and 13 Jbeta segments. TCRdb reanalysed the immunoSEQ multiplex PCR reads using MiXCR and keeps one entry per CDR3 protein. The sample yields approximately 150,000 distinct CDR3 sequences, approximately 94% seen once. The germline V gene encodes CDR1 ENHRY and CDR2 SYGVKD. With 0 bases clipped from V and 4 bases from J, the junction kept 6 bases outside the gene matches. The CDR3 loop spans 17 amino acids.

The V call is TRBV10-3, the J call TRBJ2-1, with 10 bases lining up with TRBD2. Sequenced sample: CD4+ T cells from PBMCs. The clonotype originates from a human donor in good health. The CDR3 protein is CAISESLAGDPYNEQFF. CDR3 DNA: TGTGCCATCAGTGAGTCTCTAGCGGGGGACCCTTACAATGAGCAGTTCTTC.